Listed below are T cell receptor beta chains from one sample, sequenced in a study of a mutant IDH1 vaccine in newly diagnosed glioma. Antigen specificity for these receptors is unknown. TCRdb's copy holds only in-frame clones and misses some; the assay was immunoSEQ multiplex PCR. The table includes under 150,000 clones, 85% to 90% detected once. The specimen comprised PBMCs, sampled from a glioma patient whose treatment included an IDH1 peptide vaccine. These receptors all come from a woman in her forties or fifties with glioma. The CDR3 runs from the conserved cysteine through the conserved F or W. A D gene is named only where the DNA matches it firmly. Clone size appears in some rows only: once, few, many, or a class for an expanded clone.

d_gene	j_gene	v_gene	abundance	CDR3nt	CDR3aa
NA	TRBJ1-2	TRBV6-1	NA	TGTGCCAGCAGTGAACGGGCAGGGACTGGCTACACCTTC	CASSERAGTGYTF
TRBD1	TRBJ2-7	TRBV13	NA	TGTGCCAGCAGCTTATGGGACAGGGAGTACGAGCAGTACTTC	CASSLWDREYEQYF
NA	TRBJ2-7	TRBV5-1	NA	TGCGCCAGCAGCTTGTATGGGCCGCTAGGAACCGAGCAGTACTTC	CASSLYGPLGTEQYF
NA	TRBJ1-1	TRBV4-1	few	TGCGCCAGCAGCCAAGGGCGAGAGGGGCCAGCTTTCTTT	CASSQGREGPAFF
TRBD2	TRBJ2-7	TRBV5-6	NA	TGTGCCAGCAGCTTGGGACAACGACTAGCTGGATTCTACGAGCAGTACTTC	CASSLGQRLAGFYEQYF
NA	TRBJ1-1	TRBV7-9	few	TGTGCCAGCAGCTTGGTACACACTGAAGCTTTCTTT	CASSLVHTEAFF
TRBD2	TRBJ2-1	TRBV27	NA	TGTGCCAGCAGTCTACTAGCGGGAGTTGGAAATGAGCAGTTCTTC	CASSLLAGVGNEQFF
NA	TRBJ1-2	TRBV5-6	NA	TGTGCCAGCAGCTTGGGGGGCCCCTATGGCTACACCTTC	CASSLGGPYGYTF
TRBD2	TRBJ2-3	TRBV19	NA	TGTGCCAGTAGTATGAGGGTTAGCGGGCCCACAGATACGCAGTATTTT	CASSMRVSGPTDTQYF
TRBD2	TRBJ2-1	TRBV5-1	NA	TGCGCCAGCAGGTCCCCCGGGACTATTTACAATGAGCAGTTCTTC	CASRSPGTIYNEQFF
NA	TRBJ1-2	TRBV27	NA	TGTGCCAGCAGTTCCTCCGGACCTCTAAACTATGGCTACACCTTC	CASSSSGPLNYGYTF
NA	TRBJ2-5	TRBV5-1	NA	TGCGCCAGCAGCGTGGGGCAGGGTGGAGAGACCCAGTACTTC	CASSVGQGGETQYF
TRBD1	TRBJ1-4	TRBV18	NA	TGTGCCAGCTCACTCAACAGGGGGCCAGGTACTAATGAAAAACTGTTTTTT	CASSLNRGPGTNEKLFF
NA	TRBJ2-7	TRBV29-1	NA	TGCAGCGTATGGGCCACCTACGAGCAGTACTTC	CSVWATYEQYF
TRBD2	TRBJ2-1	TRBV19	NA	TGTGCCAGTAGCTCAGCCTTTGCGGGAGGATGGAATGAGCAGTTCTTC	CASSSAFAGGWNEQFF
NA	TRBJ2-2	TRBV27	NA	NA	CASSFGAGQTGELFF
TRBD2	TRBJ2-5	TRBV5-6	few	TGTGCCAGCAGCTTCGGGACTAGCGGGAGACGAAGGGGGGAGACCCAGTACTTC	CASSFGTSGRRRGETQYF
TRBD1	TRBJ2-1	TRBV5-1	once	TGCGCCAGCAGCTTGACGGCGGCTACAGGGGATGAGCAGTTCTTC	CASSLTAATGDEQFF
NA	TRBJ2-1	TRBV6-5	NA	TGTGCCAGCAGTTCAGGGCTCTACAATGAGCAGTTCTTC	CASSSGLYNEQFF
NA	TRBJ1-2	TRBV5-6	NA	TGTGCCAGCAGCTTGGTCGCAGGGGATGGCTACACCTTC	CASSLVAGDGYTF
NA	TRBJ2-3	TRBV2	NA	TGTGCCAGCATGGCTAGGTACCCAGATACGCAGTATTTT	CASMARYPDTQYF
TRBD2	TRBJ2-7	TRBV5-1	once	TGCGCCAGCAGCTTGGCCAGGACTAGCGGGAGGTACGAGCAGTACTTC	CASSLARTSGRYEQYF
NA	TRBJ1-2	TRBV14	NA	TGTGCCAGCAGCCAAGGGGGGGGAAACTATGGCTACACCTTC	CASSQGGGNYGYTF
NA	TRBJ2-7	TRBV2	NA	TGTGCCAGCAGGCCGGGACGGGGATCATACGAGCAGTACTTC	CASRPGRGSYEQYF
NA	TRBJ2-1	TRBV7-3	NA	TGTGCCAGCAGCTCCCTAAACAATGAGCAGTTCTTC	CASSSLNNEQFF
NA	TRBJ2-1	TRBV6-6	NA	TGTGCCAGCAGACAATACAATGAGCAGTTCTTC	CASRQYNEQFF
NA	TRBJ2-5	TRBV5-1	NA	TGCGCCAGCAGCTTGGCCGGTAGCACGACCCTCAAAGAGACCCAGTACTTC	CASSLAGSTTLKETQYF
TRBD1	TRBJ2-7	TRBV7-8	NA	TGTGCCAGCAGCGTAGGGGACAGATACTACGAGCAGTACTTC	CASSVGDRYYEQYF
NA	TRBJ1-5	TRBV7-3	NA	TGTGCCAGCAGCCGCCTTAACCCTCAGGTAAATCAGCCCCAGCATTTT	CASSRLNPQVNQPQHF
NA	TRBJ2-5	TRBV28	NA	TGTGCCAGCACCCGTGGGGTCAGGAGAAAAGAGACCCAGTACTTC	CASTRGVRRKETQYF
NA	TRBJ1-1	TRBV2	NA	TGTGCCAGCAGGGGGACCGGGTGGGACACTGAAGCTTTCTTT	CASRGTGWDTEAFF
NA	TRBJ2-3	TRBV2	NA	TGTGCCAGTTTATCAGAACACCAAACCGGAGATACGCAGTATTTT	CASLSEHQTGDTQYF
TRBD1	TRBJ2-7	TRBV28	NA	TGTGCCAGCAGGGGGTCTGGGACAGGGATTCTAGGCGAGCAGTACTTC	CASRGSGTGILGEQYF
NA	TRBJ2-7	TRBV27	NA	TGTGCCAGCAGTTCCCCCGGGGTGGGGTCCTACGAGCAGTACTTC	CASSSPGVGSYEQYF
NA	TRBJ2-2	TRBV25-1	NA	TGTGCCAGCAGTCCCCCCCGGGCCCCGAACACCGGGGAGCTGTTTTTT	CASSPPRAPNTGELFF
TRBD2	TRBJ2-7	TRBV10-3	NA	TGTGCCACCGCTCCCGGGAGGAATAGCGGGAGGGGGATCGAGCAGTACTTC	CATAPGRNSGRGIEQYF
NA	TRBJ1-3	TRBV7-9	NA	TGTGCCAGCAGCCGTCCAGGGAGCTCTGGAAACACCATATATTTT	CASSRPGSSGNTIYF
TRBD2	TRBJ2-5	TRBV11-2	NA	TGTGCCAGCAGCTTAGGGGGTAGTTCGGGAGGAGAGACCCAGTACTTC	CASSLGGSSGGETQYF
TRBD1	TRBJ2-2	TRBV7-9	once	TGTGCCAGCAGCTTCCTCGTCACAGGGGCCGGGGAGCTGTTTTTT	CASSFLVTGAGELFF
NA	TRBJ2-2	TRBV9	NA	TGTGCCAGCAGCGCCGATACTAGGACTGATGGCACCGGGGAGCTGTTTTTT	CASSADTRTDGTGELFF
TRBD1	TRBJ1-1	TRBV28	NA	TGTGCCAGCAGTTCGGGACAGGGGCCAACCGGGGCTTTCTTT	CASSSGQGPTGAFF
NA	TRBJ1-6	TRBV6-5	once	TGTGCCAGCAGTTACGGGGGACCCAGAGATAATTCACCCCTCCACTTT	CASSYGGPRDNSPLHF
NA	TRBJ2-1	TRBV18	NA	TGTGCCAGCTCACCATTAACTAACTACAATGAGCAGTTCTTC	CASSPLTNYNEQFF
TRBD2	TRBJ2-3	TRBV9	NA	TGTGCCAGCAGCGTAGCGAGCGGGAGTTTGGATACGCAGTATTTT	CASSVASGSLDTQYF
NA	TRBJ1-1	TRBV30	NA	TGTGCCTGGCTCTCGGACAACCCACGACGGGGGACTGAAGCTTTCTTT	CAWLSDNPRRGTEAFF
TRBD1	TRBJ2-7	TRBV11-2	NA	TGTGCCAGCAGCCTAGGGACAGGAAGCCCCTACGAGCAGTACTTC	CASSLGTGSPYEQYF
NA	TRBJ2-1	TRBV6-6	NA	TGTGCCAGCAGTTACTCGGACGGGATAGGGCAGTTCTTC	CASSYSDGIGQFF
NA	TRBJ2-3	TRBV28	NA	TGTGCCAGCAGTTTATACAGAGGCACAGATACGCAGTATTTT	CASSLYRGTDTQYF
NA	TRBJ1-2	TRBV5-5	NA	TGTGCCAGCAACCCCCAAGGGGGATATGGCTACACCTTC	CASNPQGGYGYTF
NA	TRBJ2-3	TRBV9	NA	TGTGCCAGCAGCGTAGGATCTCGGGGTGGGACAGATACGCAGTATTTT	CASSVGSRGGTDTQYF
TRBD2	TRBJ2-5	TRBV9	few	TGTGCCAGCAGCGGTCTAGCGGGAGGCGGCGAGACCCAGTACTTC	CASSGLAGGGETQYF
NA	TRBJ2-1	TRBV9	NA	TGTGCCAGCCGAGGTACTTTGGGTAATGAGCAGTTCTTC	CASRGTLGNEQFF
NA	TRBJ1-1	TRBV27	NA	TGTGCCAGCAGCCGAATCGAGAACACTGAAGCTTTCTTT	CASSRIENTEAFF
NA	TRBJ2-3	TRBV6-1	NA	TGTGCCAGCAGTGAAGACAGGCCTATCGTCACAGATACGCAGTATTTT	CASSEDRPIVTDTQYF
TRBD1	TRBJ2-5	TRBV28	NA	TGTGCCAGCAGCTCTCCTCAGGGGGCTGGGGAGACCCAGTACTTC	CASSSPQGAGETQYF
NA	TRBJ2-2	TRBV6-5	NA	TGTGCCAGCAGTTACTCCCACCCCGGGGAGCTGTTTTTT	CASSYSHPGELFF
NA	TRBJ1-1	TRBV21-1	NA	TGTGCCAGCAGCAAAAAAAAGGACAGAGCGATGAACACTGAAGCTTTCTTT	CASSKKKDRAMNTEAFF
TRBD2	TRBJ2-7	TRBV11-2	NA	TGTGCCAGCAGCTTCCTCCTAGCGGGGGACTACGAGCAGTACTTC	CASSFLLAGDYEQYF
TRBD1	TRBJ1-2	TRBV19	few	TGTGCCAGTAGTGACCGGGACAGGGGACTCGGTGGCTACACCTTC	CASSDRDRGLGGYTF
NA	TRBJ2-3	TRBV5-1	NA	TGCGCCAGCAGCCGGGACGGTAGCGCAGATACGCAGTATTTT	CASSRDGSADTQYF